This is a list of T cell receptor beta chains from one sample in a study of blood T cell repertoires in COVID-19. Sequencing was performed with immunoSEQ multiplex PCR; in TCRdb, only in-frame clones are kept and a portion is missing. The sample carries nearly 50,000 clones, 85% to 90% recorded once. Material: peripheral blood. The source is a woman between 55 and 75 years old with acute or convalescent COVID-19. The CDR3 runs from the conserved cysteine through the conserved F or W. The D gene is left open where the match is weak. Where a row states a size, it is once, few, many or the class of an expanded clone; other rows omit it.

>16|TRBV6-1|TRBJ2-2|-|-
CASSDPAGITAGELFF
TGTGCCAGCAGTGATCCTGCGGGAATAACTGCCGGGGAGCTGTTTTTT
>15|TRBV9|TRBJ2-7|-|-
CASSPEQGYSYEQYF
TGTGCCAGCAGCCCAGAGCAGGGGTACTCCTACGAGCAGTACTTC
>15|TRBV25-1|TRBJ2-5|-|-
CASNPSGVIEETQYF
TGTGCCAGCAACCCTTCCGGGGTGATAGAAGAGACCCAGTACTTC
>13|TRBV30|TRBJ1-5|-|-
CAWSVLRDQPQHF
TGTGCCTGGAGTGTACTCCGGGATCAGCCCCAGCATTTT
>15|TRBV7-9|TRBJ2-2|once|-
CASRRRLGLTGELFF
TGTGCCAGCAGACGTCGGCTGGGGCTCACCGGGGAGCTGTTTTTT
>14|TRBV19|TRBJ2-7|-|TRBD1
CASKNRDRGYEQYF
TGTGCCAGTAAGAACCGGGACAGGGGTTACGAGCAGTACTTC
>13|TRBV2|TRBJ2-7|-|-
CASSYSTGGEQYF
TGTGCCAGCAGTTACTCGACCGGGGGAGAGCAGTACTTC
>14|TRBV9|TRBJ2-5|-|-
CASSVGGTRETQYF
TGTGCCAGCAGCGTTGGCGGGACCCGAGAGACCCAGTACTTC
>14|TRBV10-3|TRBJ1-1|-|-
CAISDGRDGAEAFF
TGTGCCATCAGTGATGGACGCGACGGGGCTGAAGCTTTCTTT
>12|TRBV13|TRBJ1-1|few|-
CASSPEGTEAFF
TGTGCCAGCAGCCCTGAGGGAACTGAAGCTTTCTTT
>12|TRBV13|TRBJ2-7|-|-
CACRKQNYEQYF
TGTGCTTGCCGGAAACAGAACTACGAGCAGTACTTC
>14|TRBV10-3|TRBJ1-1|once|TRBD1
CAIRMTGEYGEAFF
TGTGCCATCAGAATGACAGGGGAGTATGGTGAAGCTTTCTTT
>13|TRBV5-1|TRBJ1-1|-|TRBD1
CASSPGGNTEAFF
TGCGCCAGCAGCCCAGGGGGGAACACTGAAGCTTTCTTT
>15|TRBV9|TRBJ2-6|-|-
CASSPAGFGANVLTF
TGTGCCAGCAGCCCGGCCGGGTTCGGGGCCAACGTCCTGACTTTC
>15|TRBV7-8|TRBJ1-2|once|-
CASSLRRLANYGYTF
TGTGCCAGCAGCCTCCGCAGACTAGCTAACTATGGCTACACCTTC
>14|TRBV3-1/TRBV3-2|TRBJ1-4|-|-
CASSPDSLNEKLFF
TGTGCCAGCAGCCCGGACAGCCTAAATGAAAAACTGTTTTTT
>12|TRBV14|TRBJ2-1|once|-
CASSQGTSPQFF
TGTGCCAGCAGCCAAGGAACTAGCCCTCAGTTCTTC
>15|TRBV5-1|TRBJ1-1|-|TRBD1
CASSASGGRVTEAFF
TGCGCCAGCAGCGCCTCAGGGGGAAGGGTCACTGAAGCTTTCTTT
>14|TRBV3-1/TRBV3-2|TRBJ1-1|-|-
CASSPRQKNTEAFF
TGTGCCAGCAGCCCCCGACAGAAGAACACTGAAGCTTTCTTT
>15|TRBV9|TRBJ2-1|-|TRBD2
CASSASLAGVNEQFF
TGTGCCAGCAGCGCATCACTAGCGGGAGTCAATGAGCAGTTCTTC
>19|TRBV4-3|TRBJ2-1|-|TRBD1
CASSQRVRAGDRGFNEQFF
TGCGCCAGCAGCCAAAGGGTTAGGGCGGGGGACAGGGGATTTAATGAGCAGTTCTTC
>11|TRBV29-1|TRBJ2-7|-|-
CSALRRDEQYF
TGCAGCGCACTCCGTCGGGACGAGCAGTACTTC
>15|TRBV9|TRBJ2-3|-|TRBD2
CASSVSTSGGDTQYF
TGTGCCAGCAGCGTGTCCACTAGCGGGGGGGATACGCAGTATTTT
>14|TRBV7-9|TRBJ1-2|few|TRBD1
CASSLGGQSGGYTF
TGTGCCAGCAGCTTAGGGGGACAGTCGGGAGGCTACACCTTC
>14|TRBV7-9|TRBJ1-4|-|TRBD1
CASSFGQGNEKLFF
TGTGCCAGCAGCTTCGGACAGGGTAATGAAAAACTGTTTTTT